One T cell receptor beta chain is described in this entry. The entry originates in a study of blood T cell repertoires in COVID-19. This table comes from immunoSEQ multiplex PCR, and its TCRdb copy is limited to in-frame clones, with some not included. The sample has just over 300,000 clones, 75% to 90% seen once. The receptor's source is a man between 18 and 35 years old with active or convalescent COVID-19. The sample was peripheral blood.

CDR3 amino acids: CASSYTSGSADTQYF. CDR3 DNA sequence: TGTGCCAGCAGTTATACTAGCGGAAGTGCTGATACGCAGTATTTT. The gene calls are TRBV6-5 and TRBJ2-3, with 8 bases matching TRBD2. V dropped 3 bases and J dropped 6; count of bases not matched to a gene: 8. Germline lookup yields CDR1 MNHEY and CDR2 SVGAGI. The CDR3 runs to 15 residues.